The clone carrying this TCR beta chain was picked up a small number of times. How the authors handled the data: The authors estimated nucleated cell counts from reference gene primer amplification. Produced via immunoSEQ multiplex PCR; TCRdb's table is partial and in-frame only. That table supplies the V and J calls and clone size; D and trimming were determined from the DNA. This sample yields about 220,000 clones, of which 84% are seen a single time; 5% to 6.5% belongs to the top ten. In germline, CDR1 is SNHLY, CDR2 FYNNEI. V lost 2 bases to trimming and J lost 3 bases, with 2 bases between them. The CDR3 sequence is 12 residues long. This sample stems from a study of blood T cell repertoires in COVID-19. About the research overall: The United States, Italy and Spain were the sources of the acute and convalescent COVID-19 samples. T cells, B-cell-depleted T cells, or PBMCs supplied cDNA or gDNA.

The chain recombines TRBV2 with TRBJ1-3, with unresolved D. Sequencing input: peripheral blood. This clonotype was sampled from a woman aged 55-70 years who had recovered from COVID-19. CDR3 in amino acids: CASSERGNTIYF. The CDR3 DNA sequence: TGTGCCAGCAGTGAACGTGGAAACACCATATATTTT.